These T cell receptor beta chains were read from a single sample in a study of early T cells in non-severe SARS-CoV-2 infection. A single record per CDR3 protein comes from TCRdb applying MiXCR to the 5' RACE reads. The sample has around 25,000 distinct CDR3 sequences; roughly 4.9% are singletons. The sequenced sample consisted of whole blood. Every receptor here comes from an adult who was a healthcare worker with PCR-confirmed SARS-CoV-2 infection or an uninfected control (not recorded which). Each CDR3 is given with its conserved first and last residue. D genes are given only for firm matches. The size of a clone is reported for some rows only, either as once, few or many, or as a class for expanded clones.

j_call clone_size v_call d_call cdr3_aa cdr3_nt
TRBJ2-7 many TRBV12-3/TRBV12-4 TRBD1 CASSGDRGYYEQYF TGTGCCAGCAGTGGGGACAGGGGATACTACGAGCAGTACTTC
TRBJ2-2 few TRBV4-2 TRBD2 CASSQVDSGRAGGELFF TGTGCCAGCAGCCAAGTGGACAGCGGGAGGGCCGGCGGGGAGCTGTTTTTT
TRBJ2-3 . TRBV7-3 TRBD2 CASSPGSGRASF TGTGCCAGCAGCCCGGGAAGCGGGAGGGCCTCATTT
TRBJ2-3 many TRBV2 TRBD2 CATRTSANPTDTQYF TGTGCCACAAGGACTAGCGCAAATCCCACAGATACGCAGTATTTT
TRBJ2-1 many TRBV29-1 TRBD1 CSVEEIRDRENNEQFF TGCAGCGTTGAAGAAATCCGGGACAGGGAAAACAATGAGCAGTTCTTC
TRBJ2-1 . TRBV5-1 . CASGLGKREQFF TGCGCCAGCGGCTTGGGGAAAAGGGAGCAGTTCTTC
TRBJ1-1 many TRBV6-5 . CASSYYTEAFF TGTGCCAGCAGTTACTACACTGAAGCTTTCTTT
TRBJ2-5 many TRBV29-1 . CSVSEEGETQYF TGCAGCGTGTCGGAAGAGGGAGAGACCCAGTACTTC
TRBJ2-7 few TRBV19 . CASSITSKDEQYF TGTGCCAGTAGTATAACTAGCAAGGACGAGCAGTACTTC
TRBJ2-1 many TRBV6-5 . CASSLNRGNEQFF TGTGCCAGCAGTCTGAATCGAGGCAATGAGCAGTTCTTC
TRBJ1-2 many TRBV4-2 . CASSQDWQGNYGYTF TGTGCCAGCAGCCAAGATTGGCAGGGAAACTATGGCTACACCTTC
TRBJ1-2 many TRBV12-3/TRBV12-4 TRBD1 CASSFYGLDGTGGKYGYTF TGTGCCAGCAGTTTTTACGGCCTCGACGGGACAGGGGGAAAGTATGGCTACACCTTC
TRBJ2-3 many TRBV19 TRBD1 CASSIAAPTGVVTDTQYF TGTGCCAGTAGTATAGCCGCCCCGACAGGGGTCGTAACAGATACGCAGTATTTT